These 17 T cell receptor beta chains share one sample of origin, sequenced in a study of cytomegalovirus exposure and HLA in healthy donors. With 60 Vbeta and 13 Jbeta primers, the PCR was carried out. TCRdb's copy holds only in-frame clones and misses some; the assay was immunoSEQ multiplex PCR. The sample includes 200,000 or so clones, more than 75% seen only once; the top ten take about 0.24%. The sequenced material came from PBMCs. These TCRs come from a girl under two years old in good health and CMV-seronegative.

CDR3 region: CASSSSTGGESTQYF. Here the CDR3 DNA reads TGCGCCAGCAGCTCCTCGACAGGGGGAGAGTCAACGCAGTATTTT. V usage is TRBV5-1 and J usage is TRBJ2-3; 9 bases map to TRBD1. V was clipped by 3 bases and J by 9 bases; unmatched bases: 11. In germline, CDR1 is SGHRS, CDR2 YFSETQ. The CDR3 runs 15 residues.

The chain combines TRBV6-5 with TRBJ2-5, with TRBD1 identical over 9 bases. The CDR3 runs 13 residues. CDR1 MNHEY and CDR2 SVGAGI come from the germline V gene. The ends lost 5 bases at V and 5 bases at J; junction bases unmatched: 3. CDR3 nucleotide sequence: TGTGCCAGCAGTCGAGGACAGGGGGAGACCCAGTACTTC. Protein: CASSRGQGETQYF.

The chain joins TRBV30 to TRBJ1-2; TRBD1 matches 8 bases. The CDR3 is 13 residues long. The V segment lost 4 bases and the J segment 3 bases; nucleotides outside the gene matches: 4. CDR1 and CDR2 (germline): GTSNPN, SVGIG (reference sequence). The CDR3 sequence is CAWKTGGYYGYTF. For the CDR3, the DNA is TGTGCCTGGAAAACAGGGGGATACTATGGCTACACCTTC. Looking up the rest from reference TRBV30 and TRBJ1-2 gives the full variable domain: SQTIHQWPATLVQPVGSPLSLECTVEGTSNPNLYWYRQAAGRGLQLLFYSVGIGQISSEVPQNLSASRPQDRQFILSSKKLLLSDSGFYLCAWKTGGYYGYTFGSGTRLTVV.

This clone was detected only a few times. The genes are TRBV15 and TRBJ2-7; 8 bases match TRBD2. CDR3 length: 15 amino acids. Trimming took 4 bases from V and 1 from J; bases not matched to a gene: 6. The germline V gene encodes CDR1 LNHNV and CDR2 YYDKDF (reference sequence). The CDR3 is CATSIGRVGSYEQYF. The CDR3 DNA reads TGTGCCACCAGCATCGGGAGGGTTGGTTCCTACGAGCAGTACTTC.

The gene calls are TRBV9 and TRBJ2-2; tentative D call: TRBD2 (6 bases). There are 14 residues in the CDR3. The V end lost 2 bases, the J end lost 7 bases, and 12 bases lay between the germline ends. Per germline, CDR1 SGDLS and CDR2 YYNGEE. This CDR3 reads CASSVRLVDGELFF. As DNA, the CDR3 is TGTGCCAGCAGCGTTCGACTAGTAGACGGGGAGCTGTTTTTT.

The V call is TRBV7-2, the J call TRBJ2-3; D is perhaps TRBD2 (7 bases). This CDR3 spans 17 amino acids. V was cut by 5 bases and J by 2 bases, with 20 bases left in between. Germline values: CDR1 SGHTA, CDR2 FQGNSA. The CDR3 sequence is CASSGVGAGALTDTQYF. The CDR3, as DNA: TGTGCCAGCAGCGGAGTGGGCGCGGGGGCCCTCACAGATACGCAGTATTTT.

This rearrangement joins TRBV7-6 to TRBJ2-3, with 11 bases lining up with TRBD2. V shed 5 bases and J 1 base; nucleotides not matched to a gene: 5. Germline CDR1 and CDR2: SGHVS and FNYEAQ. The CDR3 is 16 residues long. The CDR3, as DNA: TGTGCCAGCAGCCCACTAGCGGGAGTTGGCACAGATACGCAGTATTTT. Protein product: CASSPLAGVGTDTQYF.

V gene TRBV5-1 combines with J gene TRBJ2-7; D may be TRBD2 (5 bases). The CDR3 consists of 15 residues. The germline V gene has CDR1 SGHRS and CDR2 YFSETQ. Trimming took off 1 base at V and 2 bases at J, with 13 bases between the two ends. CDR3 DNA: TGCGCCAGCAGCTTGATCTCGGACGGGACCTACGAGCAGTACTTC. Translation: CASSLISDGTYEQYF.

V usage is TRBV6-4 and J usage is TRBJ2-1; weak D call: TRBD1 (6 bases). V was cut by 5 bases and J by 0 bases, with 11 bases left in between. From germline, CDR1 is MRHNA and CDR2 SNTAGT. The CDR3 spans 15 residues. DNA of the CDR3: TGTGCCAGCAGTCAAGGGACAAGCTCCTACAATGAGCAGTTCTTC. It yields the protein CASSQGTSSYNEQFF.

This chain joins TRBV5-4 and TRBJ2-5; D is perhaps TRBD1 (5 bases). The J call may be wrong; the DNA end is better matched by TRBJ2-7. Germline V gene sequence: CDR1 SGHNT, CDR2 YYREEE (reference sequence). The CDR3 extends over 13 amino acids. The CDR3 region has the DNA TGTGCCAGCAGCCAAACAGGAGTGGCCGAGCAGTACTTC. It translates to CASSQTGVAEQYF.

The chain uses TRBV6-1 and TRBJ1-3; D is uncertain. Trimming took off 5 bases at V and 2 bases at J, with 10 bases between the two ends. CDR3 length: 14 amino acids. Germline CDR1 and CDR2: MNHNS and SASEGT. The chain's CDR3 is CASSFGSAGNTIYF. CDR3 nucleotide sequence: TGTGCCAGCAGTTTCGGGAGCGCTGGAAACACCATATATTTT.

J is TRBJ2-1 and V is TRBV5-1, with 11 bases that match TRBD2. The CDR3 runs to 16 residues. Unmatched junction bases numbered 9, after V lost 5 bases and J lost 5 bases. Germline CDR1 is SGHRS and CDR2 is YFSETQ. CDR3: CASRPTGTSGDNEQFF. The DNA for the CDR3 is TGCGCCAGCAGACCGACCGGGACTAGCGGCGACAATGAGCAGTTCTTC.

This clone was counted a single time. The chain is built from TRBV10-1 and TRBJ1-1; 8 positions match TRBD1. The CDR3 is 14 residues long. The V gene end was trimmed by 11 bases and the J gene end by 4 bases; junction bases not matched to a gene: 12. CDR1 and CDR2 (germline): WNHNN, SYGVQD (reference sequence). The CDR3 nucleotides read TGCGCCGCTCCGCCCCAGGACAGGGCCACTGAAGCTTTCTTT. Translated, it gives CAAPPQDRATEAFF.

The genes are TRBV6-1 and TRBJ1-2; D unresolved. V was shortened by 1 base and J by 4 bases, with 16 bases between the two germline ends. This CDR3 has 16 amino acids. Germline CDR1 is MNHNS and CDR2 is SASEGT. CDR3 in amino acids: CASSEEGRPGSYGYTF. The CDR3 DNA sequence: TGTGCCAGCAGTGAAGAAGGCAGACCTGGGAGCTATGGCTACACCTTC.

This clone was seen once. The junction and the germline gene differ at one end; a read error may be behind it. Here the CDR3 reads CSSSLGRQGADYGYTF. The CDR3 coding sequence is TGTTCCAGCAGCCTAGGTCGACAGGGGGCTGACTATGGCTACACCTTC. The chain employs TRBV7-9 and TRBJ1-2, with TRBD1 matching over 10 bases. This CDR3 comprises 16 residues. The germline CDR1 and CDR2 sequences are SEHNR and FQNEAQ (reference sequence).

The chain joins TRBV21-1 to TRBJ2-1; whether TRBD2, the table's D call, matches the DNA was not checked. TRBV21-1 is a pseudogene locus. The CDR3 has 15 residues. CDR3 in DNA: TGTGCCAGCAAAAACTGGACTAGCGGAGTCCTTAAGCAGTTCTTC. Translated, it gives CASKNWTSGVLKQFF.

The chain recombines TRBV19 with TRBJ1-6, with D maybe TRBD1 (6 bases). Germline CDR1 is LNHDA and CDR2 is SQIVND (reference sequence). CDR3 length: 18 residues. Trimming removed 5 bases at V and 8 bases at J, with 25 bases between. CDR3 loop: CASSPGTRVISGHSPLHF. The DNA of the CDR3 is TGTGCCAGTAGTCCGGGGACAAGGGTTATTTCGGGCCATTCACCCCTCCACTTT.